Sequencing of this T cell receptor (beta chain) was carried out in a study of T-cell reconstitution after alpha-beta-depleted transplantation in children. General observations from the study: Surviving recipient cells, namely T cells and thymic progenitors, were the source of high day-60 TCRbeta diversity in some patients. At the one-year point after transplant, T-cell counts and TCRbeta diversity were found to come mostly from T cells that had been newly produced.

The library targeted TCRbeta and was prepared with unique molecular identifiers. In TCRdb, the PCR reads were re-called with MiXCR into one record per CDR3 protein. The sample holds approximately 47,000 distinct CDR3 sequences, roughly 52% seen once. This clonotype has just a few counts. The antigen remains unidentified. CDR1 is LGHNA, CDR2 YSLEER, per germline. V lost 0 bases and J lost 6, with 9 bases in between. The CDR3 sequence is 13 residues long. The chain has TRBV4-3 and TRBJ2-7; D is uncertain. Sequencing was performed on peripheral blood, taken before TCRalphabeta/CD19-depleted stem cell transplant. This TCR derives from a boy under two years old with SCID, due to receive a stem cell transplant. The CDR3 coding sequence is TGCGCCAGCAGCCAAGATTCCCGGTTCGAGCAGTACTTC. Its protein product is CASSQDSRFEQYF.